This passage covers 28 T cell receptor beta chains from one sample sequenced in a study of read filtering for tumor transcriptome and immune sequencing. The library was built from 400 ng RNA with molecular barcoded adaptors for alpha/delta and beta/gamma chains. TCRdb called the reads again in MiXCR, with one record for every CDR3 protein. The sample includes roughly 130,000 distinct CDR3 sequences, 10% to 15% seen only once; the top ten take approximately 11%. The specimen sequenced was a population of CD138-negative cells sorted from bone marrow. These receptor sequences come from a donor aged 40 or over with multiple myeloma.

V and J are TRBV10-2 and TRBJ2-3, with a weak D call TRBD2 (6 bases). This CDR3 region has 13 residues. Germline values: CDR1 WSHSY, CDR2 SAAADI. V shed 9 bases and J shed 4 bases, with 14 bases lying between them. CDR3 protein: CASSLTRADTQYF. CDR3 nucleotides: TGCGCCAGTAGCCTGACTAGAGCAGATACGCAGTATTTT.

Regarding this clonotype: A much bigger clone sits one base away, suggesting this may be a read error. The chain combines TRBV28 with TRBJ1-5; D gene unclear. The germline CDR1 and CDR2 sequences are MDHEN and SYDVKM. Trimming pared 1 base from V and 5 bases from J, leaving 9 bases between. The CDR3 extends over 14 amino acids. The CDR3 loop is CASSLYENYQPQHF. In DNA form, the CDR3 reads TGTGCCAGCAGTTTATACGAGAACTATCAGCCCCAGCATTTT. The full variable domain, rest sourced from reference TRBV28 and TRBJ1-5, is DVKVTQSSRYLVKRTGEKVFLECVQDMDHENMFWYRQDPGLGLRLIYFSYDVKMKEKGDIPEGYSVSREKKERFSLILESASTNQTSMYLCASSLYENYQPQHFGDGTRLSIL.

This clonotype has ten or more counts. The chain couples TRBV6-6 to TRBJ1-4; perhaps TRBD1 as D (5 bases). Trimming cost V 11 bases and J 0 bases, with 16 bases left between them. From germline, CDR1 is MNHNY and CDR2 SVGAGI (reference sequence). CDR3 size: 15 residues. The CDR3 nucleotides are TGTGCCGCAGCAGGGCGTTCCACAACTAATGAAAAACTGTTTTTT. The encoded protein is CAAAGRSTTNEKLFF.

This clonotype was counted at least ten times. The chain joins TRBV29-1 to TRBJ1-3; 7 bases are a match to TRBD1. Germline values: CDR1 SQVTM, CDR2 ANQGSEA. CDR3 length: 13 residues. V lost 4 bases and J lost 5; bases outside the gene matches: 5. CDR3 nucleotides: TGCAGCGTTGCTCAGGGGGAGAGAAACACCATATATTTT. It encodes CSVAQGERNTIYF.

In its sample, this clonotype is medium-sized. The J gene is TRBJ2-7, the V gene TRBV4-2, with D perhaps TRBD2 (5 bases). V was pared by 3 bases and J by 5 bases, with 17 bases between. The germline V gene encodes CDR1 LGHNA and CDR2 YNFKEQ. CDR3 size: 15 residues. This chain's CDR3 is CASSQTLRVEDEQYF. CDR3 DNA: TGTGCCAGCAGCCAGACTCTTAGGGTGGAGGACGAGCAGTACTTC.

Turning to this clonotype: This may come from a read error, since a much larger clone is one base off. This chain connects TRBV7-2 to TRBJ2-3; 11 positions agree with TRBD1. CDR1 is SGHTA, CDR2 FQGNSA, per germline. This CDR3 region has 15 residues. With 5 bases clipped from V and 4 bases from J, the junction kept 5 bases outside the gene matches. The CDR3 DNA reads as TGTGCCAGCAGCCTCGGACAGGGGGCCCCAGATACGCAGTATTTT. It translates to CASSLGQGAPDTQYF.

Many counts were recorded for this clonotype. The chain combines TRBV6-2 or TRBV6-3 with TRBJ1-4; D is uncertain. Germline V gene sequence: CDR1 MNHEY, CDR2 SVGEGT. V lost 7 bases and J lost 8, with 14 bases in between. The CDR3 consists of 13 residues. CDR3 DNA: TGTGCCAGCAAGGCCAATCGACGGGAAAAACTGTTTTTT. It translates to CASKANRREKLFF.

This clonotype was seen at least ten times. This rearrangement joins TRBV6-1 to TRBJ1-1, with D uncertain. Trimming removed 7 bases at V and 1 base at J, with 16 bases between. CDR1 and CDR2 from the germline V gene are MNHNS and SASEGT. The CDR3 has 15 residues. CDR3 region: CASTLSSPRNTEAFF. CDR3 nucleotides: TGTGCCAGCACCCTCTCCTCTCCACGGAACACTGAAGCTTTCTTT.

There are a few counts of this clonotype. A much larger clone lies one base from this, so it may be a read error. The V and J genes are TRBV20-1 and TRBJ2-1; TRBD2 aligns across 7 bases. The length of the CDR3 is 12 residues. Germline V gives CDR1 DFQATT, CDR2 SNEGSKA (reference sequence). The CDR3 here is CSAWRDYDEQFF. Written as DNA, the CDR3 is TGCAGTGCTTGGAGGGACTACGATGAGCAGTTCTTC.

This clonotype has just a few counts. The J gene is TRBJ2-1, the V gene TRBV11-2; 10 positions match TRBD2. After removal of 5 bases from V and 1 base from J, the junction contained 8 bases not matched to a gene. Per the germline V gene, CDR1 is SGHAT and CDR2 is FQNNGV. This CDR3 contains 17 residues. The CDR3, as DNA: TGTGCCAGCAGCCCAAGCGGGGGGGCCTTTTCCTACAATGAGCAGTTCTTC. Protein product: CASSPSGGAFSYNEQFF.

This clonotype showed up many times. A junction end diverges from the germline sequence, so it may reflect a read error. The J gene is TRBJ2-1, the V gene TRBV29-1; 12 nucleotides align to TRBD2. This CDR3 comprises 14 residues. Germline values: CDR1 SQVTM, CDR2 ANQGSEA. The CDR3 protein is CSAQLAGGDNEQFF. CDR3 bases: TGCAGCGCACAACTAGCGGGGGGAGACAACGAGCAGTTCTTC.

Many counts were recorded for this clonotype. The chain joins TRBV20-1 to TRBJ1-5; possibly TRBD1 for D (6 bases). The CDR3 contains 15 residues. V gave up 5 bases and J gave up 0 bases, with 14 bases separating them. CDR1 and CDR2 (germline): DFQATT, SNEGSKA (reference sequence). CDR3 nucleotides: TGCAGTGCTGGGGGCCGGATCGATAGCAATCAGCCCCAGCATTTT. It encodes CSAGGRIDSNQPQHF.

This clonotype has only a few counts. Since a much larger clone is just one base distant, this may be a read error. Since no conserved phenylalanine or tryptophan closes the CDR3, a read error is the likely cause. The chain combines TRBV5-1 with TRBJ2-7; 7 nucleotides agree with TRBD1. This CDR3 is built from 13 residues. From germline, CDR1 is SGHRS and CDR2 YFSETQ. After removal of 4 bases from V and 4 bases from J, the junction contained 5 bases not matched to a gene. The DNA for the CDR3 is TGCGCCAGCAGCCAAGGACAGGTTTACGAGCAGTACCTC. It encodes CASSQGQVYEQYL.

This clonotype was observed many times. The V call is TRBV30, the J call TRBJ2-1; 10 nucleotides agree with TRBD2. Per germline, CDR1 GTSNPN and CDR2 SVGIG (reference sequence). The CDR3 runs 15 residues. V lost 0 bases to trimming and J lost 4 bases; unmatched junction nucleotides: 3. CDR3 region: CAWSVVAGGYNEQFF. CDR3 sequence (DNA): TGTGCCTGGAGTGTAGTAGCGGGAGGTTACAATGAGCAGTTCTTC.

Worth noting for this clonotype: A much larger clone is a single base away; this may be a read error. DNA for the CDR3: TGTGCCACCAGTGGATACAATGAGCAGTTCTTC. Translating gives CATSGYNEQFF. The chain carries TRBV24-1 and TRBJ2-1; D is undetermined. The CDR3 sequence is 11 residues long. The germline V and J ends were trimmed by 5 bases and 4 bases, with 2 bases remaining between them. Germline V gene sequence: CDR1 KGHDR, CDR2 SFDVKD.

The sample holds many counts of this clonotype. The chain carries TRBV7-9 and TRBJ1-5; D may be TRBD1 (5 bases). Germline CDR1 reads SEHNR; CDR2 reads FQNEAQ (reference sequence). CDR3 length: 13 residues. Trimming took 4 bases from V and 4 from J, leaving 8 bases between them. CDR3 DNA: TGTGCCAGCAGCTCGACAGTTAATCAGCCCCAGCATTTT. The encoded protein is CASSSTVNQPQHF.

This clonotype was detected many times. The chain's CDR3 is CASSSGASTDTQYF. The CDR3 bases are TGTGCCAGTAGTAGCGGGGCTAGCACAGATACGCAGTATTTT. The chain couples TRBV19 to TRBJ2-3; D possibly corresponds to TRBD2 (6 bases). Germline CDR1 LNHDA, CDR2 SQIVND (reference sequence). CDR3 length equals 14 residues. V was pared by 4 bases and J by 0 bases, with 8 bases between.

This clonotype was observed many times. The V gene is TRBV29-1, the J gene TRBJ2-3, with D perhaps TRBD2 (6 bases). The CDR3 is 14 residues long. Germline V gene data show CDR1 as SQVTM and CDR2 as ANQGSEA. V lost 6 bases to trimming and J lost 1 base, with 14 bases between them. The CDR3 DNA follows: TGCAGCGTCAAAAGAGCGGGTCGCACAGATACGCAGTATTTT. This translates into CSVKRAGRTDTQYF.

In this sample, this clonotype turned up many times. This chain connects TRBV27 to TRBJ2-1; either TRBD1 or TRBD2 may fit D (6 bases each). The CDR3 is 15 residues long. The ends were cut back, 7 bases at V and 2 bases at J, with 15 bases in the middle. Germline V lookup: CDR1 MNHEY, CDR2 SMNVEV (reference sequence). The CDR3 protein is CASMARGLTYNEQFF. DNA of the CDR3: TGTGCCAGCATGGCTCGGGGGCTCACCTACAATGAGCAGTTCTTC.

This clonotype was observed many times. V is TRBV5-1 and J is TRBJ2-2; D is tentatively TRBD1 or TRBD2 (5 bases each). V shed 9 bases and J shed 0 bases, with 15 bases lying between them. The CDR3 spans 15 residues. Per the germline V gene, CDR1 is SGHRS and CDR2 is YFSETQ. The CDR3 DNA is TGCGCCACCTGTCCTGGGACCACGAACACCGGGGAGCTGTTTTTT. Translating it yields CATCPGTTNTGELFF.

Concerning this clonotype itself: The junction differs from germline at one of its ends, possibly a read error. The CDR3 loop is CAGSYPRLAGFGETQYF. In DNA form, the CDR3 reads TGTGCCGGCAGTTACCCCCGACTAGCGGGGTTCGGAGAGACCCAGTACTTC. V gene TRBV6-6 combines with J gene TRBJ2-5; TRBD2 agrees at 11 bases. The CDR3 runs to 17 residues. Germline V gives CDR1 MNHNY, CDR2 SVGAGI (reference sequence).

Ten or more counts support this clonotype. The V and J genes are TRBV5-1 and TRBJ1-3; D not certain. The V gene lost 0 bases and the J gene lost 0 bases, with 7 bases spanning the gap. The CDR3 has 15 residues. CDR1 is SGHRS, CDR2 YFSETQ, per germline. The CDR3 loop reads CASSLESRSGNTIYF. CDR3 nucleotides: TGCGCCAGCAGCTTGGAGTCCCGCTCTGGAAACACCATATATTTT. The whole variable domain, filled in from reference TRBV5-1 and TRBJ1-3, reads KAGVTQTPRYLIKTRGQQVTLSCSPISGHRSVSWYQQTPGQGLQFLFEYFSETQRNKGNFPGRFSGRQFSNSRSEMNVSTLELGDSALYLCASSLESRSGNTIYFGEGSWLTVV.

This clonotype was counted at least ten times. The V call is TRBV29-1, the J call TRBJ2-3, with D possibly being TRBD1 (5 bases). The CDR3 spans 14 residues. Between the trimmed V and J ends, which lost 0 bases and 2 bases, there was a span of 9 bases. The germline V gene has CDR1 SQVTM and CDR2 ANQGSEA. The CDR3 region has the DNA TGCAGCGTTGAAGATGGGGCCTCCACAGATACGCAGTATTTT. Protein sequence: CSVEDGASTDTQYF.

Comment on this clonotype: One end of the junction is discordant with germline, which a read error may explain. V and J are TRBV19 and TRBJ2-1; TRBD1 matches 11 bases. Germline-derived CDR1 and CDR2 are LNHDA and SQIVND (reference sequence). The CDR3 extends over 15 amino acids. The CDR3 protein is CASSSGTGGYNEQSF. The DNA of the CDR3 is TGTGCCAGTAGCTCCGGGACAGGGGGTTACAATGAGCAGTCCTTC. Full variable domain (rest looked up from reference TRBV19 and TRBJ2-1): DGGITQSPKYLFRKEGQNVTLSCEQNLNHDAMYWYRQDPGQGLRLIYYSQIVNDFQKGDIAEGYSVSREKKESFPLTVTSAQKNPTAFYLCASSSGTGGYNEQSFGPGTRLTVL.

Many counts were recorded for this clonotype. CDR3 residues: CASSLSGPVGEQFF. The DNA of the CDR3 is TGTGCCAGCAGTTTATCGGGCCCCGTAGGTGAGCAGTTCTTC. The genes are TRBV28 and TRBJ2-1, with D uncertain. Trimming cost V 1 base and J 9 bases, with 13 bases left between them. This CDR3 comprises 14 residues. In germline, CDR1 is MDHEN, CDR2 SYDVKM.

Remarks on this clonotype: A much larger clone differs from this one at a single base, so this may be a read error. V gene TRBV29-1 combines with J gene TRBJ1-5; D call uncertain. In germline, CDR1 is SQVTM, CDR2 ANQGSEA. The CDR3 contains 13 residues. In DNA, the CDR3 is TGCAGTGCCGGCCAAACCCCTGGTCAGCCCCAGCATTTT. This sequence encodes CSAGQTPGQPQHF.

This rearrangement joins TRBV7-2 to TRBJ2-2, with TRBD2 matching over 7 bases. Trimming at V came to 4 bases and at J to 4 bases, leaving 6 bases not matched to a gene. The germline V gene has CDR1 SGHTA and CDR2 FQGNSA. This CDR3 has 15 residues. Written as DNA, the CDR3 is TGTGCCAGCAGCTACCTGGGGGGGAGCACCGGGGAGCTGTTTTTT. It specifies CASSYLGGSTGELFF.

This clonotype was observed a handful of times. The chain employs TRBV12-3 or TRBV12-4 and TRBJ2-4; the match to TRBD1 covers 11 bases. Germline trimming cut 4 bases from V and 6 bases from J; bases unmatched to any gene: 5. The CDR3 has 15 amino acids. The CDR3: CASSSWTGGSNIQYF. Written as DNA, the CDR3 is TGTGCCAGCAGTTCGTGGACAGGGGGCTCAAACATTCAGTACTTC.